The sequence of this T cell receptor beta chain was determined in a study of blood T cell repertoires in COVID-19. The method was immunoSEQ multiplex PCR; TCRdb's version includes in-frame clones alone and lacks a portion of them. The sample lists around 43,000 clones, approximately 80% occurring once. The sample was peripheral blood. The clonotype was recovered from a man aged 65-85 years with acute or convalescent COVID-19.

The CDR3 region has the DNA TGTGCCAGCAGCGTAGGGGGGGGCTCCTACAATGAGCAGTTCTTC. Residues: CASSVGGGSYNEQFF. V usage is TRBV9 and J usage is TRBJ2-1; 7 nucleotides match TRBD2. Germline CDR1 and CDR2: SGDLS and YYNGEE. This CDR3 is built from 15 residues. Losses at the gene ends were 0 bases for V and 0 bases for J; bases not matched to a gene: 0.